The clone carrying this T cell receptor beta chain was observed many times. As yet, its antigen is unknown. CDR1 and CDR2 (germline): MNHEY, SMNVEV (reference sequence). The CDR3 loop spans 16 amino acids. Trimming removed 0 bases from V and 4 bases from J, with 15 bases in between. Exclusion criteria comprised uncontrolled infection, other autoimmune disease, pregnancy or lactation. Diagnosis rested on symptoms, serum thyroxine and TRAb, thyroid ultrasound, and orbital computed tomography. The data are from a study of T cells in Graves' hyperthyroidism and ophthalmopathy. Across the study: Staff took peripheral blood when the initial diagnosis was made, before any treatment began. Findings and caveats of the study: Blood also carried most thyroid clonotypes expanded above 0.001.

Regions amplified from RNA transcripts were the TCR beta CDR3 regions. First-round RT-PCR targeting the TCR CDR3 was performed with the HTBI primer set. MiXCR, applied by TCRdb to the multiplex PCR reads, yields one record per CDR3 protein. The data show approximately 430,000 distinct CDR3 sequences, more than 15% seen once. The sample taken for sequencing was blood. The chain links TRBV27 to TRBJ1-1, with D perhaps TRBD1 (5 bases). The sequence came from a woman between 18 and 29 years old with Graves' hyperthyroidism. The CDR3 loop is CASSLSGGRSLTEAFF. The CDR3 bases are TGTGCCAGCAGTTTATCGGGGGGACGTTCTCTCACTGAAGCTTTCTTT.